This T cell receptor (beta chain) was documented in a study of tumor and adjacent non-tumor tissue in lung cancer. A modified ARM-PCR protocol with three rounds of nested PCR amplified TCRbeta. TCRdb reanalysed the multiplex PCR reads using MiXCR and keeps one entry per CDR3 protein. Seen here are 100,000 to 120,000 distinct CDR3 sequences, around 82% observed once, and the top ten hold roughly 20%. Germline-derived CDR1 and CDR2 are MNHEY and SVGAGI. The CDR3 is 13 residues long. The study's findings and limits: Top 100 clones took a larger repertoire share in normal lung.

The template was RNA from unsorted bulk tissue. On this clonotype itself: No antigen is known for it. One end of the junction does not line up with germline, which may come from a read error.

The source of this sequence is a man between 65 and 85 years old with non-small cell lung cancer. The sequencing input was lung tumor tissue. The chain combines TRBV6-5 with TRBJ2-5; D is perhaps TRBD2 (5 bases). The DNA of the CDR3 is TGTACCAGCAGACGTACTAGATGCGAGACCCAGTACTTC. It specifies CTSRRTRCETQYF.